The rows below give T cell receptor beta chains drawn from one sample of a study of T cells in Graves' hyperthyroidism and ophthalmopathy. One entry per CDR3 protein, called by TCRdb with MiXCR from the multiplex PCR reads. Here the sample spans about 740,000 distinct CDR3 sequences, 12% to 15% being singletons. The sequencing input was blood. Receptors were obtained from a woman aged 18 to 35 with Graves' hyperthyroidism. Each CDR3 is given with its conserved first and last residue. Fields, in order: V gene, J gene, D gene, clone size, CDR3 protein, CDR3 DNA. D genes are given only for firm matches. Not every row has a clone size; where given, it reads once, few, many or a size class.

>TRBV25-1|TRBJ2-3|TRBD2|many
CASSEATSGRWADTQYF
TGTGCCAGCAGTGAAGCGACTAGCGGGAGGTGGGCAGATACGCAGTATTTT
>TRBV19|TRBJ2-3|TRBD2|.
CASSLSSGRTMKGADTQYF
TGTGCCAGTAGTCTTTCTAGCGGGAGAACGATGAAGGGGGCAGATACGCAGTATTTT
>TRBV7-9|TRBJ2-3|.|many
CASLPATTDTQYF
TGTGCCAGCCTGCCCGCCACCACAGATACGCAGTATTTT
>TRBV6-1|TRBJ2-1|TRBD2|.
CASWGLAGGPYNEQFF
TGTGCCAGCTGGGGGCTAGCGGGAGGCCCTTACAATGAGCAGTTCTTC
>TRBV10-1|TRBJ2-1|TRBD1|.
CASSRTGKLNEQFF
TGCGCCAGCAGCAGGACAGGGAAACTCAATGAGCAGTTCTTC
>TRBV29-1|TRBJ2-6|TRBD2|many
CSVTGGSGANVLTF
TGCAGCGTTACGGGGGGCTCTGGGGCCAACGTCCTGACTTTC
>TRBV24-1|TRBJ1-5|.|few
CATSDLGGQPQHF
TGTGCCACCAGTGATTTGGGCGGCCAGCCCCAGCATTTT
>TRBV24-1|TRBJ1-2|TRBD1|.
CATSDFRGRQEGYTF
TGTGCCACCAGTGATTTCAGGGGGCGTCAGGAGGGCTACACCTTC
>TRBV7-3|TRBJ2-1|.|many
CASSPSPSSYNEQFF
TGTGCCAGCAGCCCCTCCCCAAGCTCCTACAATGAGCAGTTCTTC
>TRBV4-3|TRBJ2-1|.|many
CASSQDSNNEQFF
TGCGCCAGCAGCCAAGATTCCAACAATGAGCAGTTCTTC
>TRBV7-2|TRBJ1-5|.|.
CASSADGGGGNQPQHF
TGTGCCAGCAGCGCAGATGGGGGGGGGGGCAATCAGCCCCAGCATTTT
>TRBV2|TRBJ2-7|TRBD1|many
CASRGLDREDYEQYF
TGTGCCAGCAGGGGTTTGGACAGGGAGGACTACGAGCAGTACTTC
>TRBV9|TRBJ2-1|TRBD2|few
CASSFRLAGGGGSYNEQFF
TGTGCCAGCAGCTTCCGACTAGCGGGAGGGGGGGGATCCTACAATGAGCAGTTCTTC
>TRBV18|TRBJ2-7|.|few
CASSPVRVRSYEQYF
TGTGCCAGCTCACCAGTCAGAGTTAGATCCTACGAGCAGTACTTC
>TRBV20-1|TRBJ2-7|.|few
CSARDLQGLSYEQYF
TGCAGTGCTAGAGATCTCCAGGGCCTCTCCTACGAGCAGTACTTC
>TRBV7-9|TRBJ2-7|.|.
CASSLHLFPYEQYF
TGTGCCAGCAGCTTACATCTTTTTCCCTACGAGCAGTACTTC
>TRBV6-5|TRBJ2-1|.|few
CASSYRVGATGGRPYNEQFF
TGTGCCAGCAGTTACCGAGTAGGGGCCACTGGAGGGAGACCCTACAATGAGCAGTTCTTC